This T cell receptor beta chain was identified during a study of blood T cells in healthy people across ages (dated by TCRdb to 2015 to 2017). Study-level background: In model experiments, template switching captured roughly one uniquely barcoded TCR beta cDNA molecule for every two T cells. The study measured age-related changes in TCR beta repertoire diversity using deep sequencing normalized with unique cDNA molecular identifiers. The donors were split into four age groups: young (average around 17 years), middle-aged (about 40), aged (roughly 68) and long-lived (approximately 89). The study analyzed two additional independent replicas of 1 million unique cDNA reads from the same blood draw for two donors, one aged 18 to 29 and one aged 80 or older.

The library relied on 5' RACE. The reads were generated on an Illumina HiSeq 2500. A second PCR of roughly 6 to 12 cycles was run with a J-beta primer mix and a sample-barcoded 5' primer. Each TCR beta cDNA molecule received a unique molecular identifier from a template-switch 5' adaptor carrying 12 random nucleotides. At least 3 million CDR3-containing paired-end reads were obtained from each sample. All of the RNA was converted into first-strand cDNA using the Mint cDNA synthesis kit, with a TRBC-specific oligonucleotide serving as the primer. Following uracil-DNA glycosylase treatment, a first 18-cycle PCR with universal primers M1SS and BC2_uni_R was performed on all cDNA. The authors' analysis ran thus. For normalization, 1 million high-quality reads were randomly selected from each sample, with every read carrying a distinct molecular identifier. Instead of being binned into consensus sequences, reads that shared molecular identifiers were thrown out. MiTCR, set to a Q25 quality threshold and the strictest error-elimination algorithm, was used for CDR3 identification, clonotype clustering and error correction. A nonparametric unseen species model using Euler transformation provided a lower-bound estimate of total TCR beta diversity. The raw public data were reprocessed by TCRdb itself: fastp quality trimming at Q25, MiXCR clonotype calling, in-frame beta chains only. Rows are unified per CDR3 protein, each entry keeping the most common DNA and genes. It is TCRdb's table, rather than the study itself, that gives the V and J calls and clone size. A total of some 800,000 distinct CDR3 sequences appear in this sample, about 25% of them only once. More than 3% of the sample is in the top ten clones.

Donors were a few dozen systemically healthy Caucasian individuals from Russia aged roughly 6 to 100 years. Ten milliliters of peripheral blood were drawn from each donor into EDTA-treated Vacutainer tubes. Ficoll-Paque density-gradient centrifugation was used to isolate PBMCs, with at least 6.5 million per sample. Trizol reagent was used to extract total RNA from PBMCs, with at least 5 micrograms per sample. For every donor, flow cytometry on a PBMC aliquot measured the percentage of naive CD45RAhigh/CD27high T cells. For this clonotype: Its antigen is not yet known. Base-call qualities are not available, and no considerably larger clone is one nucleotide away.

Overall results and qualifications from the work: Total diversity estimates from one million sequenced T cells were considered lower bounds and underestimates. A strong correlation was found between observed TCR beta diversity and the percentage of naive T cells measured by flow cytometry. As age increased, observed TCR beta diversity per million T cells dropped in a roughly linear way, and a significant reduction was already evident by age about 40. Because donor CMV infection status was unknown, age-related changes in expanded clonotypes were potentially confounded. Compared with the aged group, the long-lived group had more naive CD4+ T cells, fewer expanded clones and increased TCR diversity, a pattern suggesting age selection. Bulk unsorted PBMC profiling prevented conclusive comparison of naive and antigen-experienced compartments.

The sample was also reused in another study, on T cells of mothers and their children. Looking at the second paper: Nine systemically healthy Caucasian individuals, comprising three mothers and their six children, were included as donors. cDNA synthesis consumed the entire amount of extracted RNA, loaded at about 1.6 ug RNA in each 15 ul reaction. Sample barcodes and 2-4 random nucleotides were added via the M1S primer in the second PCR. Over 8 million TCR beta CDR3 reads came from each mother, compared with a few million reads from each child. In both related and unrelated pairs, thymic selection shapes the output of TCR recombination in a similar way, with inherited differences having only a minor effect. Normalized repertoire overlap was always found to be slightly, but never significantly, higher in related mother-child pairs than in unrelated mother-child pairs. With a sensitivity of about 100 clones per million clonotypes, no persistent microchimeric T cell clones were detected. In the study, deep NGS was used to compare the TCR beta repertoires of mothers and children, and features distinguishing related mother-child pairs from unrelated individuals were sought. The mean age was around 40 +/- 4 years for the mothers and approximately 11 +/- 4 years for the children. After adapters were ligated using NEBNext reagents, the libraries underwent 100+100 nt paired-end sequencing on an Illumina HiSeq 2000. To avoid cross-contamination, the mother libraries and the child libraries were prepared a month apart and sequenced in separate runs. For each donor, between roughly 500,000 and 2,300,000 distinct TCR beta clonotypes were identified. Naive TCR beta clonotypes were estimated from low-frequency clonotypes matched to each donor's FACS-determined naive share, without sorting.

The receptor's source is a boy between 10 and 17 years old in good health. Input material: blood.

The CDR3 amino acid sequence is: CASGRTSPPYEQYF. The nucleotide sequence reads TGTGCCAGTGGGCGTACTTCGCCTCCCTACGAGCAGTACTTC. The chain employs TRBV12-3 or TRBV12-4 and TRBJ2-5; the D gene assignment is ambiguous. The end of the DNA aligns better with TRBJ2-7, so the J call may be wrong. The CDR3 runs 14 residues from the cysteine to the phenylalanine. The DNA shown is the 42-base CDR3, in frame from base 1.